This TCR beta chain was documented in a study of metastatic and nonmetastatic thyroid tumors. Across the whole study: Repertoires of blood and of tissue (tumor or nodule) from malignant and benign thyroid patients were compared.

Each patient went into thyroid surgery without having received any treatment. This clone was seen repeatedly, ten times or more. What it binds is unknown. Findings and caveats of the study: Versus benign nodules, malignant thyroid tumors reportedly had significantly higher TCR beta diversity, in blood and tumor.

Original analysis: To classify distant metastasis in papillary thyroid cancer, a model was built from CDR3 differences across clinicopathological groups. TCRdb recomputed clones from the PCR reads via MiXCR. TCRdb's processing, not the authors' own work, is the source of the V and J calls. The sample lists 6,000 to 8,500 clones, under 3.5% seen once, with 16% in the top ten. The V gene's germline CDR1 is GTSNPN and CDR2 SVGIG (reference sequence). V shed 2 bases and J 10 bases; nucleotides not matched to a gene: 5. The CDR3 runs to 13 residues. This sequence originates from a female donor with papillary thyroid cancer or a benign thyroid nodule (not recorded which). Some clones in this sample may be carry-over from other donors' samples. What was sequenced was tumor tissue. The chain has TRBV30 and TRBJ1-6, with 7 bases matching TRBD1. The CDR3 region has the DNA TGTGCCTGGAGTACGACAGGGTCCTCACCCCTCCACTTT. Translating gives CAWSTTGSSPLHF.